The next 12 T cell receptor beta chains were all read from a single sample in a study of cytomegalovirus exposure and HLA in healthy donors. PCR used 60 Vbeta primers and 13 Jbeta primers. Sequencing was performed with immunoSEQ multiplex PCR; in TCRdb, only in-frame clones are kept and a portion is missing. This table holds about 140,000 clones, approximately 80% found once. Sequencing was carried out using PBMCs. All receptors derive from a man in his forties or fifties in good health and CMV-seronegative.

The chain combines TRBV9 with TRBJ1-1; D not certain. CDR3 size: 14 residues. Trimming cost V 3 bases and J 1 base, with 10 bases left between them. Germline V gives CDR1 SGDLS, CDR2 YYNGEE. The CDR3 DNA follows: TGTGCCAGCAGCGCAAGACTGGGGAACACTGAAGCTTTCTTT. Translated: CASSARLGNTEAFF.

This chain joins TRBV5-6 and TRBJ2-7; D may be TRBD1 (6 bases). The CDR3 extends over 16 amino acids. Germline CDR1 SGHDT, CDR2 YYEEEE. V lost 2 bases and J lost 1, with 16 bases in between. The CDR3 nucleotides read TGTGCCAGCAGCTTCTGGGGGCAGGGGAAGTCCTACGAGCAGTACTTC. Its protein product is CASSFWGQGKSYEQYF.

V is TRBV19 and J is TRBJ1-5, with D possibly TRBD1 on 6 matching bases. CDR1 and CDR2 (germline): LNHDA, SQIVND (reference sequence). This CDR3 is 13 amino acids long. Between the trimmed V and J ends, which lost 3 bases and 7 bases, there was a span of 10 bases. The CDR3 here is CASSIRGRQPQHF. For the CDR3, the DNA is TGTGCCAGTAGTATCAGGGGACGGCAGCCCCAGCATTTT.

The J gene is TRBJ2-7, the V gene TRBV19; D gene uncertain. The CDR3 totals 12 residues. In germline, CDR1 is LNHDA, CDR2 SQIVND (reference sequence). Trimming removed 3 bases from V and 3 bases from J, with 6 bases in between. The CDR3 DNA follows: TGTGCCAGTAGTATGGTCGGCTACGAGCAGTACTTC. Its protein product is CASSMVGYEQYF.

V usage is TRBV7-3 and J usage is TRBJ2-5; 11 bases are a match to TRBD2. Germline-derived CDR1 and CDR2 are SGHTA and FQGTGA. The CDR3 has 16 amino acids. V trimming: 5 bases; J trimming: 1 base; junction bases outside the gene matches: 6. The CDR3 DNA reads TGTGCCAGCAGCGACTCCACTAGCGGGGGCCAAGAGACCCAGTACTTC. Amino acid sequence: CASSDSTSGGQETQYF.

This clone was seen just once. V gene TRBV5-4 combines with J gene TRBJ1-3, with D possibly being TRBD1 (5 bases). Germline CDR1 and CDR2: SGHNT and YYREEE (reference sequence). The CDR3 has 14 amino acids. Trimming took 5 bases from V and 10 from J, leaving 19 bases between them. CDR3 sequence: CASSRDSSDGTIYF. In nucleotides, the CDR3 is TGTGCCAGCAGTCGGGACTCCTCAGACGGGACCATATATTTT.

A word on this clone: The sample contains more than one DNA sequence encoding this CDR3. V and J are TRBV2 and TRBJ2-7; D call uncertain. CDR1 and CDR2 (germline): SNHLY, FYNNEI. This CDR3 has 13 residues. V lost 8 bases, J lost 5 bases, and 16 bases lay in between. For the CDR3, the DNA is TGTGCCAGCTGCGTGTTCCTCTTGGACGAGCAGTACTTC. This codes for CASCVFLLDEQYF.

This clone was found a few times. The same CDR3 also results from other DNA sequences found in this sample. The gene calls are TRBV6-5 and TRBJ2-7; 10 bases line up with TRBD1. Germline V lookup: CDR1 MNHEY, CDR2 SVGAGI. The CDR3 covers 15 residues. The V segment lost 2 bases and the J segment 1 base; nucleotides outside the gene matches: 2. The CDR3 region has the DNA TGTGCCAGCAGTTACCGGGACAGGGGATCCTACGAGCAGTACTTC. This codes for CASSYRDRGSYEQYF.

The CDR3 spells CASWGLAGGEGTYNEQFF. The CDR3 nucleotides are TGTGCCAGCTGGGGACTAGCGGGAGGAGAAGGAACCTACAATGAGCAGTTCTTC. This chain links TRBV2 with TRBJ2-1; 15 bases agree with TRBD2. CDR3 length: 18 amino acids. The trim removed 8 bases at V and 2 bases at J, leaving 10 bases unmatched. Germline assignment: CDR1 SNHLY and CDR2 FYNNEI.

A remark on this clone: The sample contains more than one DNA sequence encoding this CDR3. The rearrangement links TRBV5-1 to TRBJ2-3; 8 bases align to TRBD2. CDR1 is SGHRS and CDR2 is YFSETQ in the germline V gene. There are 15 residues in the CDR3. J was trimmed by 2 bases and V by 0 bases; bases with no gene match: 2. The CDR3 reads CASSLAGGDTDTQYF. CDR3 DNA sequence: TGCGCCAGCAGCTTGGCGGGGGGGGACACAGATACGCAGTATTTT.

This sequence joins TRBV6-1 and TRBJ2-7; D ambiguous. With 3 bases removed from V and 4 bases from J, the gap between germline ends came to 4 bases. This CDR3 region has 11 residues. CDR1 is MNHNS and CDR2 is SASEGT in the germline V gene. In DNA form, the CDR3 reads TGTGCCAGCAGTGATTCGTACGAGCAGTACTTC. Amino acids: CASSDSYEQYF.

Turning to this clone: At one boundary the junction diverges from the germline segment, which might be a read error. The chain recombines TRBV25-1 with TRBJ1-3; TRBD1 aligns across 11 bases. Germline values: CDR1 MGHDK, CDR2 SYGVNS. CDR3 length equals 15 residues. Here the CDR3 reads CASSEYGTGGTTIYF. DNA for the CDR3: TGTGCCAGCAGTGAATACGGGACAGGGGGAACCACCATATATTTT.